The 21 T cell receptor beta chains below come from one sample, sequenced in a study of Ad26.COV2.S vaccination and SARS-CoV-2 variants. The assay was immunoSEQ multiplex PCR, and TCRdb's table has in-frame clones only and misses some. The sample shows 350,000 to 550,000 clones, about 91% of them seen only once. Described treatment: around 19 received Ad26.COV2.S at low or high dose, single or two shots; several received placebo; per-sample allocation not given. Vaccine and placebo recipients were sampled on day 63 after the first injection. Sequenced material: peripheral blood, taken in a trial of Ad26.COV2.S vaccine versus placebo. The source is a person aged 18-65 years who received the Ad26.COV2.S COVID-19 vaccine or a placebo.

This clone was observed once. The chain links TRBV4-3 to TRBJ1-2; tentative D call: TRBD1 (5 bases). CDR3 length equals 16 residues. Between the trimmed V and J ends, which lost 0 bases and 0 bases, there was a span of 11 bases. CDR1 and CDR2 from the germline V gene are LGHNA and YSLEER. In DNA form, the CDR3 reads TGCGCCAGCAGCCAAGAGGTGACAGCCGCTAACTATGGCTACACCTTC. Protein sequence: CASSQEVTAANYGYTF.

The gene calls are TRBV28 and TRBJ2-1, with D hard to call. CDR3 length equals 15 residues. The ends were cut back, 2 bases at V and 7 bases at J, with 15 bases in the middle. The germline gives CDR1 MDHEN, CDR2 SYDVKM. The CDR3 region is CASSLGGGGLNEQFF. DNA for the CDR3: TGTGCCAGCAGTTTAGGCGGCGGTGGTTTGAATGAGCAGTTCTTC.

The V gene is TRBV18, the J gene TRBJ2-5, with TRBD2 as a possible D gene (5 bases). The length of the CDR3 is 16 residues. Germline lookup yields CDR1 KGHSH and CDR2 LQKENI. V gave up 4 bases and J gave up 1 base, with 16 bases separating them. Written as DNA, the CDR3 is TGTGCCAGCTCACTTAGACTACTTACAAGCCAAGAGACCCAGTACTTC. Amino acids: CASSLRLLTSQETQYF.

The rearrangement links TRBV27 to TRBJ1-1; D gene ambiguous. Looked up from germline, CDR1 is MNHEY and CDR2 is SMNVEV (reference sequence). The CDR3 has 14 amino acids. V shed 7 bases and J shed 2 bases, with 14 bases lying between them. DNA of the CDR3: TGTGCCAGCATTGATCCCGGAAAAAACACTGAAGCTTTCTTT. This gives the protein CASIDPGKNTEAFF.

This sequence joins TRBV11-2 and TRBJ2-2, with 11 nucleotides matching TRBD1. CDR1 and CDR2 (germline): SGHAT, FQNNGV. Trimming cost V 6 bases and J 6 bases; bases outside gene matches: 6. The CDR3 runs 15 residues. The CDR3 spells CASSPGTGGSGELFF. The DNA of the CDR3 is TGTGCCAGCAGTCCCGGGACAGGGGGTTCCGGGGAGCTGTTTTTT.

V is TRBV11-1 and J is TRBJ1-1, with TRBD1 as a possible D gene (5 bases). Per the germline V gene, CDR1 is SGHAT and CDR2 is FQDESV (reference sequence). Trimming took 11 bases from V and 1 from J, leaving 14 bases between them. CDR3 length equals 13 residues. DNA of the CDR3: TGTGCCGGAGGGGTCCAGGGGAACACTGAAGCTTTCTTT. Encoded protein: CAGGVQGNTEAFF.

The V and J genes are TRBV6-5 and TRBJ1-5, with a weak D call TRBD1 (6 bases). The CDR3 is 15 residues long. Germline V CDR1 and CDR2: MNHEY, SVGAGI. Trimming pared 6 bases from V and 0 bases from J, leaving 12 bases between. Written as DNA, the CDR3 is TGTGCCAGCAGCCTGACAGGCCATAGCAATCAGCCCCAGCATTTT. It is translated as CASSLTGHSNQPQHF.

V gene TRBV7-2 combines with J gene TRBJ1-1; D perhaps matches TRBD1 (6 bases). The CDR3 is made up of 14 amino acids. With 5 bases removed from V and 10 bases from J, the gap between germline ends came to 20 bases. CDR1 and CDR2 (germline): SGHTA, FQGNSA. The DNA for the CDR3 is TGTGCCAGCAGCACATCGACAGGAGTGCTAGGAGCTTTCTTT. It translates to CASSTSTGVLGAFF.

V usage is TRBV5-1 and J usage is TRBJ2-7; 7 bases are a match to TRBD1. Germline V CDR1 and CDR2: SGHRS, YFSETQ. V lost 4 bases to trimming and J lost 5 bases; unmatched junction nucleotides: 12. The CDR3 has 15 amino acids. The CDR3 nucleotides read TGCGCCAGCAGCCCGGGGACAGCATTTTCCCACGAGCAGTACGTC. Translating gives CASSPGTAFSHEQYV.

CDR3 DNA sequence: TGCGCCAGCAGCTTGCAACAGATTCGCACAGATACGCAGTATTTT. Translation gives CASSLQQIRTDTQYF. The J gene is TRBJ2-3, the V gene TRBV5-1; D is unresolved. Germline V gene sequence: CDR1 SGHRS, CDR2 YFSETQ. V was pared by 1 base and J by 1 base, with 10 bases between. This CDR3 comprises 15 residues.

This clone appeared a single time. The chain uses TRBV5-1 and TRBJ2-5, with D possibly matching TRBD2 (6 bases). V gave up 0 bases and J gave up 5 bases, with 11 bases separating them. The germline gives CDR1 SGHRS, CDR2 YFSETQ. The CDR3 loop spans 14 amino acids. As DNA, the CDR3 is TGCGCCAGCAGCTTGGGGAGCCGGGGGGAGACCCAGTACTTC. This gives the protein CASSLGSRGETQYF.

CDR3 loop: CASSLWEIGVNEQFF. CDR3 sequence (DNA): TGTGCCAGCAGCTTATGGGAGATCGGGGTGAATGAGCAGTTCTTC. This chain links TRBV11-1 with TRBJ2-1; D is possibly TRBD2 (5 bases). There are 15 residues in the CDR3. Germline CDR1 and CDR2: SGHAT and FQDESV (reference sequence). The germline V and J ends were trimmed by 2 bases and 7 bases, with 15 bases remaining between them.

The rearrangement joins TRBV7-9 to TRBJ2-3; D gene uncertain. Trimming left V 5 bases short and J 4 bases short, with 10 bases between. The CDR3 contains 13 residues. The germline V gene encodes CDR1 SEHNR and CDR2 FQNEAQ (reference sequence). The CDR3 region has the DNA TGTGCCAGCAGCCGCTGGGCTCCAGATACGCAGTATTTT. This translates into CASSRWAPDTQYF.

This clone was detected once. This chain uses TRBV18 with TRBJ1-5; D may be TRBD1 (6 bases). The CDR3 runs 17 residues. V shed 8 bases and J shed 2 bases, with 22 bases lying between them. Per germline, CDR1 KGHSH and CDR2 LQKENI. The chain's CDR3 is CASHGGVYRDGNQPQHF. The CDR3 DNA follows: TGTGCCAGCCACGGCGGGGTCTACAGGGATGGCAATCAGCCCCAGCATTTT.

This rearrangement joins TRBV18 to TRBJ2-6; 10 bases line up with TRBD1. V was pared by 3 bases and J by 1 base, with 3 bases of the junction left unmatched. Germline V lookup: CDR1 KGHSH, CDR2 LQKENI. The CDR3 consists of 17 residues. The CDR3 protein is CASSPRTGGSGANVLTF. The CDR3 DNA reads as TGTGCCAGCTCACCGCGGACAGGGGGTTCTGGGGCCAACGTCCTGACTTTC.

This chain joins TRBV28 and TRBJ1-1, with no clear D. Germline V gene sequence: CDR1 MDHEN, CDR2 SYDVKM. V was shortened by 7 bases and J by 4 bases, with 16 bases between the two germline ends. The CDR3 is 14 amino acids. In DNA form, the CDR3 reads TGTGCCAGCAACGCCACCCCCCGAGGCACTGAAGCTTTCTTT. It is translated as CASNATPRGTEAFF.

This chain uses TRBV29-1 with TRBJ1-1; no reliable D call. The CDR3 loop spans 12 amino acids. The germline V gene encodes CDR1 SQVTM and CDR2 ANQGSEA. The ends were cut back, 6 bases at V and 11 bases at J, with 19 bases in the middle. The CDR3 is CSVATGAPGAFF. DNA for the CDR3: TGCAGCGTAGCTACCGGAGCCCCCGGGGCTTTCTTT.

The chain employs TRBV15 and TRBJ1-5; the D is unclear. Germline V gene data show CDR1 as LNHNV and CDR2 as YYDKDF (reference sequence). V was pared by 0 bases and J by 0 bases, with 6 bases between. The CDR3 covers 15 residues. CDR3: CATSRDPLSNQPQHF. The CDR3 DNA reads TGTGCCACCAGCAGAGATCCCCTTAGCAATCAGCCCCAGCATTTT.

The chain recombines TRBV29-1 with TRBJ1-2; D is perhaps TRBD1 (6 bases). CDR3 length: 14 amino acids. Germline CDR1 is SQVTM and CDR2 is ANQGSEA. Trimming pared 0 bases from V and 7 bases from J, leaving 15 bases between. This chain's CDR3 is CSVEDWGRFFGYTF. In nucleotides, the CDR3 is TGCAGCGTTGAAGATTGGGGGCGCTTTTTTGGCTACACCTTC. The entire variable domain, with the rest obtained from reference TRBV29-1 and TRBJ1-2, is as follows: SAVISQKPSRDICQRGTSLTIQCQVDSQVTMMFWYRQQPGQSLTLIATANQGSEATYESGFVIDKFPISRPNLTFSTLTVSNMSPEDSSIYLCSVEDWGRFFGYTFGSGTRLTVV.

The gene calls are TRBV4-1 and TRBJ1-1; D is uncertain. Germline CDR1 and CDR2: MGHRA and YSYEKL. CDR3 length equals 12 residues. V was trimmed by 3 bases and J by 5 bases, leaving 7 bases between them. The CDR3 nucleotides are TGCGCCAGCAGCCATCGGGGAACTGAAGCTTTCTTT. The encoded protein is CASSHRGTEAFF.

The V call is TRBV4-2, the J call TRBJ2-7, with D possibly TRBD1 on 6 matching bases. This CDR3 region has 15 residues. The V end was cut by 1 base, the J end by 3 bases, with 13 bases between. Germline loops: CDR1 LGHNA, CDR2 YNFKEQ. The CDR3 bases are TGTGCCAGCAGCCAAGGGGACAATCGGGTCTACGAGCAGTACTTC. This translates into CASSQGDNRVYEQYF.